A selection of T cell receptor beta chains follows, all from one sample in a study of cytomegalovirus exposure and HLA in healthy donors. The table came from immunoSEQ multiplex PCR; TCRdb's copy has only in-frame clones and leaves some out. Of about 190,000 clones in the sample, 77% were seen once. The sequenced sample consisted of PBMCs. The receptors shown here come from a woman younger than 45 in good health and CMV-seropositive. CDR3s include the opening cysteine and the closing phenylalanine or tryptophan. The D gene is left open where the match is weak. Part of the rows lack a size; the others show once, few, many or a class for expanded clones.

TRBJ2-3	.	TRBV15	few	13	TGTGCCACCAGCAGAGATTACGGAGATACGCAGTATTTT	CATSRDYGDTQYF
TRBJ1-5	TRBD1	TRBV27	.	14	TGTGCCAGCAGCGTGACAGGGCCCAATCAGCCCCAGCATTTT	CASSVTGPNQPQHF
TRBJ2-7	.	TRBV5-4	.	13	TGTGCCAGCAGCTTTGGGGGCATCTACGAGCAGTACTTC	CASSFGGIYEQYF
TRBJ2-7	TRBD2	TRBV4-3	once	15	TGCGCCAGCAGCCAAGATAGCGGGAGATGGTACGAGCAGTACTTC	CASSQDSGRWYEQYF
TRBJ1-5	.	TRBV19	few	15	TGTGCCAGTAGTATCGGGCTTAGGGGTAATCAGCCCCAGCATTTT	CASSIGLRGNQPQHF
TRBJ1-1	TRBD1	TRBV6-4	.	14	TGTGCCAGCAGGGGACAGGGAAGGGACACTGAAGCTTTCTTT	CASRGQGRDTEAFF
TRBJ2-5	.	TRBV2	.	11	TGTGCCAGCAGACAAAGAGAGACCCAGTACTTC	CASRQRETQYF
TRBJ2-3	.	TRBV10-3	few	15	TGTGCCACGCTACAGGGGACTAGTTCTCCAGATACGCAGTATTTT	CATLQGTSSPDTQYF
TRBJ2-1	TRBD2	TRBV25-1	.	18	TGTGCCAGCAGTGAAAAGAACACTACTAGCGGGAGAAGGAATGAGCAGTTCTTC	CASSEKNTTSGRRNEQFF
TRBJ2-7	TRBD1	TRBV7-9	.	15	TGTGCCAGCAGCTTAGCGGGACAGCATTACTACGAGCAGTACTTC	CASSLAGQHYYEQYF
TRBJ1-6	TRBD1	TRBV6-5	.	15	TGTGCCAGCAGTTATCCCCTGGACAGGGGGTCACCCCTCCACTTT	CASSYPLDRGSPLHF
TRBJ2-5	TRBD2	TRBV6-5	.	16	TGTGCCAGCAGTTACGGGACTAGCGGGGGGCGAGAGACCCAGTACTTC	CASSYGTSGGRETQYF
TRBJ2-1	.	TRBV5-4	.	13	TGTGCCAGCAGCTGGCCGGGACTGGGCGAGCAGTTCTTC	CASSWPGLGEQFF
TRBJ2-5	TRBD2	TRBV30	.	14	TGTGCCTGGAGTGTGGGCGGGGGAGTTGGGACCCAGTACTTC	CAWSVGGGVGTQYF
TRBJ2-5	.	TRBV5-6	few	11	TGTGCCAGCAGCTTCTTGGAGACCCAGTACTTC	CASSFLETQYF
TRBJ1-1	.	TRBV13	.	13	TGTGCCAGCAGCTTAGGACGGTACACTGAAGCTTTCTTT	CASSLGRYTEAFF
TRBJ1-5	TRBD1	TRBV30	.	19	TGTGCCTGGAGCAGGCCCCCCACCGGGACAGGGATAAGCAATCAGCCCCAGCATTTT	CAWSRPPTGTGISNQPQHF
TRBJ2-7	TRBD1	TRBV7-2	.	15	TGTGCCAGCAGCCCCGTTGGGACAGACTCCTACGAGCAGTACTTC	CASSPVGTDSYEQYF
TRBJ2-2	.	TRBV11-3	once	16	TGTGCCAGCAGCCCCTTTTGGGGGCGAGGCACCGGGGAGCTGTTTTTT	CASSPFWGRGTGELFF
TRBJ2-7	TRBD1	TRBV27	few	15	TGTGCCAGCAGGCTCCGGGACAGGGGGGCCTACGAGCAGTACTTC	CASRLRDRGAYEQYF
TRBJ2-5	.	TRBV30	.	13	TGTGCCTGGAGTCCCGACAGGCAAGAGACCCAGTACTTC	CAWSPDRQETQYF
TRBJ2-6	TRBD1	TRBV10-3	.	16	TGTGCCTCGGGACAGGGTCTGTCCCCTGGGGCCAACGTCCTGACTTTC	CASGQGLSPGANVLTF
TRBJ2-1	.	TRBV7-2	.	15	TGTGCCAGCAGCTCGACTATGAGCTCCTACAATGAGCAGTTCTTC	CASSSTMSSYNEQFF
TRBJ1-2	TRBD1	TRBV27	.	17	TGTGCCAGCAGTCCCCGGCGTGAAGGGACAGGGCCCTATGGCTACACCTTC	CASSPRREGTGPYGYTF
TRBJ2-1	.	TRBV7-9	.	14	TGTGCCAGTCAAAGCACGAGCTCCTACAATGAGCAGTTCTTC	CASQSTSSYNEQFF
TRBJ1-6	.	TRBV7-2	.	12	TGTGCCAGCAGCTCCCGAGGGTCACCCCTCCACTTT	CASSSRGSPLHF
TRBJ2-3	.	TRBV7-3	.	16	TGTGCCAGCAGCTTTAGGGGCGGATCCCATGCAGATACGCAGTATTTT	CASSFRGGSHADTQYF
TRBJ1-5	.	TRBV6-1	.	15	TGTGCCAGCAGTGTCCAGGGTAAGGGGAATCAGCCCCAGCATTTT	CASSVQGKGNQPQHF
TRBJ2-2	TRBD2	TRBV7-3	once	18	TGTGCCAGCAGCGCAAAGGCCCCAGCGGGAGGGCTTACCGGGGAGCTGTTTTTT	CASSAKAPAGGLTGELFF
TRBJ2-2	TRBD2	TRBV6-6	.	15	TGTGCCAGCATGAAGCGGGGGGAGAGCACCGGGGAGCTGTTTTTT	CASMKRGESTGELFF
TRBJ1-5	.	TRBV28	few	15	TGTGCCAGCAGTCTCACAGGGAAGAGCAATCAGCCCCAGCATTTT	CASSLTGKSNQPQHF
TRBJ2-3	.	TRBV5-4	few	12	TGTGCCAGCAGCTTACAAACAGATACGCAGTATTTT	CASSLQTDTQYF
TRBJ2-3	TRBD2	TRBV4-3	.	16	TGCGCCAGCAGCCAAGTAGCGGGGGGGCCGGGAGATACGCAGTATTTT	CASSQVAGGPGDTQYF
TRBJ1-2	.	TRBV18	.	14	TGTGCCAGCTCACTAACAGAGTTCGACTATGGCTACACCTTC	CASSLTEFDYGYTF
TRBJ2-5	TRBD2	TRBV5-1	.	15	TGCGCCAGCAGCTTGGCCGGACTAGGCCAAGAGACCCAGTACTTC	CASSLAGLGQETQYF
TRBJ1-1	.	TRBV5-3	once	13	TGTGCCAGAAGCTGGGGCGGGGTCACTGAAGCTTTCTTT	CARSWGGVTEAFF
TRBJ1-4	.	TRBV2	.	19	TGTGCCAGCAGTGAAGGATGCGAGGGCCCCCTTCAGTGTAATGAAAAACTGTTTTTT	CASSEGCEGPLQCNEKLFF
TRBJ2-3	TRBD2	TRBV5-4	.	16	TGTGCCAGCAGCTTGTGGTCCGGGGGGGCCTTGGATACGCAGTATTTT	CASSLWSGGALDTQYF
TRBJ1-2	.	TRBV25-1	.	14	TGTGCCAGCAGTGAGGGGGGATGGGCGTACGGCTACACCTTC	CASSEGGWAYGYTF
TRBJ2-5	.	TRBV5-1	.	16	TGCGCCAGCCGAACAACCCCCGGGACACATGGTGAGACCCAGTACTTC	CASRTTPGTHGETQYF
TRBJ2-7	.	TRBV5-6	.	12	TGTGCCAGCAGTTCCAGTCCCCTGGAGCAGTACTTC	CASSSSPLEQYF
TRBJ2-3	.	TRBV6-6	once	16	TGTGCCAGCACGGGGTCCCGACCACCTAGCACAGATACGCAGTATTTT	CASTGSRPPSTDTQYF
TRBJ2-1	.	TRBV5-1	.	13	TGCGCCAGCAGCCTGAACGAGGGTTCTGAGCAGTTCTTC	CASSLNEGSEQFF
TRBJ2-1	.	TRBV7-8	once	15	TGTGCCAGCAGCTCATGGGGGCTAATGAACAATGAGCAGTTCTTC	CASSSWGLMNNEQFF
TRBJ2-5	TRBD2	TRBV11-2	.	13	TGTGCCAGCAGCTTCGGGGGAGGGGAGACCCAGTACTTC	CASSFGGGETQYF
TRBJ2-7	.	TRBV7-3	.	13	TGTGCCAGCAGCTTATGGGCCCACTCCGAGCAGTACTTC	CASSLWAHSEQYF
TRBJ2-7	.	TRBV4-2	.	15	TGTGCCAGCAGCCAAGATAAGGGGGAAGCGTACGAGCAGTACTTC	CASSQDKGEAYEQYF
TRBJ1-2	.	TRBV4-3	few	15	TGCGCCAGCAGCCAAGCGTTTCAAGCGAACTATGGCTACACCTTC	CASSQAFQANYGYTF
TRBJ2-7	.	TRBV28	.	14	TGTGCCAGCAGTCCTGGGGGGATCTCCTACGAGCAGTACTTC	CASSPGGISYEQYF
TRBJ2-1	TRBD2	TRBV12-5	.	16	TGTGCTAGTGCCTCAGGAGGGACTAGGGCCTACAATGAGCAGTTCTTC	CASASGGTRAYNEQFF
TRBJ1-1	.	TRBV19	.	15	TGTGCCAGTAGTATAGATGAGGATTTGGACACTGAAGCTTTCTTT	CASSIDEDLDTEAFF
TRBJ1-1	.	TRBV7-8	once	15	TGTGCCAGCAGCTCTCCAGGGGCGCGGGACACTGAAGCTTTCTTT	CASSSPGARDTEAFF
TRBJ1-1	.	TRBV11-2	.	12	TGTGCCAGCAGTAAGCCGAACACTGAAGCTTTCTTT	CASSKPNTEAFF
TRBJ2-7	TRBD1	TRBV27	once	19	TGTGCCAGCAGTTTAAGTAAGGTGAGGACAGGGGCGCTGTTCTACGAGCAGTACTTC	CASSLSKVRTGALFYEQYF
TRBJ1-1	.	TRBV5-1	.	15	TGCGCCAGCAGCTTGTTTCCGGAGCTGAACACTGAAGCTTTCTTT	CASSLFPELNTEAFF
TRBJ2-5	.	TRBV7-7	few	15	TGTGCCAGCAGCTCAGACCGGGGACATGGAGAGACCCAGTACTTC	CASSSDRGHGETQYF
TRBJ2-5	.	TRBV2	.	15	TGTGCCAGCAGTGAAGCGTACGGGAGCGGGGAGACCCAGTACTTC	CASSEAYGSGETQYF
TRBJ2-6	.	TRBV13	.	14	TGTGCCAGCAGCTCCCCCGCGGGGGCCAACGTCCTGACTTTC	CASSSPAGANVLTF
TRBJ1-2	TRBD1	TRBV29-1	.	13	TGCAGCGTCCAAACGGACAGGGGGATTGGCTACACCTTC	CSVQTDRGIGYTF
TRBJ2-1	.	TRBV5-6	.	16	TGTGCCAGCAGCTTGGGTAGACGGACAATGAACAATGAGCAGTTCTTC	CASSLGRRTMNNEQFF